This TCR beta chain was sequenced during a study of T cells after yellow fever vaccination (dated by TCRdb to the late 2010s). Study-level background: Staining for CD3, CD45RA, CCR7 and CD95 was used to sort memory subsets (EM, EMRA, CM and Tscm) on a BD FACS Aria III. Sorting of memory subsets took place on days 0, 15 and 45 and at 18 months after primary vaccination, as well as on days 0, 15 and 45 after the 30-year booster. Two healthy male donors, one aged 18 to 30 and one aged 30 to 39 years, were included in the cohort. Blood samples were taken at several timepoints before and after primary and secondary immunization, and bulk PBMC replicates and cell subsets were isolated. The SMART-Seq v4 Ultra Low Input RNA kit was used to prepare libraries from fractions with low cell numbers. Bulk TCR alpha and beta repertoires were sequenced longitudinally to track T-cell clones before and after primary and booster YFV17D yellow fever vaccination.

This clonotype occurred many times. Base qualities are missing; no much larger clone stands one base away. Relative to germline, V is 9 bases shorter and J is 2 bases shorter, with 13 bases between their ends. Reading the germline V gene (reference sequence) gives CDR1 LNHDA and CDR2 SQIVND. Taken from cysteine to phenylalanine, the CDR3 has 13 residues. The DNA shown is the 39-base CDR3, in frame from base 1. Synthesis of TCR cDNA relied on 5'RACE template switching, a step that introduced a universal primer site along with unique molecular identifiers. cDNA synthesis was primed from both the TCR alpha and TCR beta constant segments. Library amplification involved two PCR steps, and the second step added sample barcodes and sequencing adapters. Sequencing of libraries was performed on Illumina HiSeq 2500 (2x100 bp) or NovaSeq (2x150 bp). Under the source paper's analysis protocol: Demultiplexing of reads and collapsing into UMI consensus sequences were performed with MIGEC, and V(D)J alignment was carried out with MiXCR. Clonotypes responding to the vaccine were identified with edgeR on replicate PBMC samples, with the criteria of FDR below 0.01 and a log2 fold change above 5 up to day 15. CD4 or CD8 identity was assigned to each bulk clonotype according to whether the clonotype was present at higher abundance in the sequenced CD4 repertoire or the sequenced CD8 repertoire. Clonotype frequencies in memory subsets were weighted by FACS-sorted cell numbers to estimate each clone's distribution across memory phenotypes. TCRdb passed the public sequencing reads through fastp at Q25 and MiXCR, retaining productive beta sequences. One record per CDR3 amino acid sequence lists the most common genes and DNA. TCRdb's processing, not the authors', yielded these V and J calls. For this sample the table gives tens of thousands of distinct CDR3 sequences, of which less than 3.5% were detected only once. The ten biggest clones cover approximately 0.89% of the sample.

Broader findings and caveats from the paper: The study included only a couple of donors, which limits how far the findings can be generalized. Most clones expanded after primary vaccination (approximately 96% of CD4 and 88% of CD8) were re-detected after the booster, suggesting that broad memory maintenance occurred. Compared with the primary T-cell response, the secondary T-cell response was weaker but faster, peaking on day 5 rather than day 15. Because abundant contaminating clonotypes from the bulk population could be contained in FACS-sorted repertoires, computational filtering was required. A small fraction of clonotypes appeared in both the CD4 and CD8 compartments, likely as a result of convergent recombination. On day 0, almost all vaccine-responding clonotypes were found to be below detection in the sorted memory subsets.

The sample's treatment or condition label, in plain terms: live attenuated yellow fever vaccine strain. A standard Ficoll-Paque protocol was used to isolate PBMCs from peripheral blood. The RNeasy Micro Kit was used to extract RNA from sorted memory subsets. This sequence was found in a man in his late teens or twenties who received the YFV17D yellow fever vaccine. The sequence joins TRBV19 to TRBJ1-2, with TRBD1 tentatively as D gene (5 bases match). The input for sequencing was PBMCs, either bulk or a sorted T-cell subset (CD4+, CD8+, memory, or dextramer-sorted; not recorded which), taken about 41 days after the first yellow fever vaccination. The CDR3 protein is CASQERGNYGYTF. The sequenced DNA is TGTGCCAGCCAAGAGCGGGGCAACTATGGCTACACCTTC.